This is a list of T cell receptor beta chains from one sample in a study of blood T cell repertoires in COVID-19. Libraries were prepared by immunoSEQ multiplex PCR; TCRdb keeps only in-frame clonotypes and omits some of them. In the table there are fewer than 200,000 clones, over 75% of which are singletons. Sequenced sample: PBMCs or T cells enriched from blood (not recorded which). These receptors all stem from a human donor with acute COVID-19. The donor label of this sample is uncertain. Both conserved end residues are part of each CDR3. A D gene is named only where the DNA matches it firmly. Rows may omit the clone size; those that give it use once, few, many or a size class.

CDR3 length: 15; J gene: TRBJ2-7; V gene: TRBV6-5; D gene: TRBD1; clone size: once; CDR3 protein: CASSSGTGDSYEQYF; CDR3 DNA: TGTGCCAGCAGTTCCGGGACAGGGGACTCCTACGAGCAGTACTTC
CDR3 length: 15; J gene: TRBJ2-1; V gene: TRBV20-1; D gene: TRBD2; clone size: NA; CDR3 protein: CSASPPGGSYNEQFF; CDR3 DNA: TGCAGTGCTAGTCCTCCGGGGGGGTCCTACAATGAGCAGTTCTTC
CDR3 length: 13; J gene: TRBJ2-5; V gene: TRBV19; D gene: NA; clone size: NA; CDR3 protein: CASSADREETQYF; CDR3 DNA: TGTGCCAGTAGTGCGGACAGAGAAGAGACCCAGTACTTC
CDR3 length: 13; J gene: TRBJ2-1; V gene: TRBV25-1; D gene: NA; clone size: NA; CDR3 protein: CASSETVSNEQFF; CDR3 DNA: TGTGCCAGCAGTGAAACAGTCTCCAATGAGCAGTTCTTC
CDR3 length: 15; J gene: TRBJ2-1; V gene: TRBV9; D gene: TRBD1; clone size: NA; CDR3 protein: CASSVVGDRYNEQFF; CDR3 DNA: TGTGCCAGCAGCGTAGTTGGGGACAGGTACAATGAGCAGTTCTTC
CDR3 length: 16; J gene: TRBJ1-3; V gene: TRBV9; D gene: TRBD1; clone size: once; CDR3 protein: CASSARDRGPGNTIYF; CDR3 DNA: TGTGCCAGCAGCGCCCGGGACAGGGGTCCGGGAAACACCATATATTTT
CDR3 length: 15; J gene: TRBJ2-1; V gene: TRBV5-1; D gene: TRBD2; clone size: NA; CDR3 protein: CASSAGTSGEDEQFF; CDR3 DNA: TGCGCCAGCAGCGCCGGGACTAGCGGGGAGGATGAGCAGTTCTTC
CDR3 length: 15; J gene: TRBJ1-1; V gene: TRBV27; D gene: NA; clone size: few; CDR3 protein: CASSARPEVVAEAFF; CDR3 DNA: TGTGCCAGCAGTGCCCGCCCGGAGGTGGTCGCTGAAGCTTTCTTT
CDR3 length: 15; J gene: TRBJ2-1; V gene: TRBV18; D gene: TRBD1; clone size: NA; CDR3 protein: CASSDPGQGYNEQFF; CDR3 DNA: TGTGCCAGCTCCGACCCGGGACAGGGCTACAATGAGCAGTTCTTC
CDR3 length: 16; J gene: TRBJ1-4; V gene: TRBV7-9; D gene: NA; clone size: NA; CDR3 protein: CASSLRLGDSSEKLFF; CDR3 DNA: TGTGCCAGCAGCTTACGCCTCGGGGATAGTTCGGAGAAACTGTTTTTT
CDR3 length: 17; J gene: TRBJ2-5; V gene: TRBV7-6; D gene: TRBD2; clone size: NA; CDR3 protein: CASSLGVSGGLQETQYF; CDR3 DNA: TGTGCCAGCAGCTTAGGGGTTAGCGGGGGGCTTCAAGAGACCCAGTACTTC
CDR3 length: 12; J gene: TRBJ2-5; V gene: TRBV29-1; D gene: NA; clone size: NA; CDR3 protein: CSERRPQETQYF; CDR3 DNA: TGCAGCGAACGGAGACCCCAAGAGACCCAGTACTTC
CDR3 length: 16; J gene: TRBJ1-2; V gene: TRBV13; D gene: NA; clone size: few; CDR3 protein: CATRRPEGLLGYGYTF; CDR3 DNA: TGTGCCACCCGCCGTCCTGAGGGACTGCTCGGCTATGGCTACACCTTC